These 20 T cell receptor beta chains were sequenced from one sample in a study of cytomegalovirus exposure and HLA in healthy donors. PCR primers comprised 60 Vbeta and 13 Jbeta primers. The assay was immunoSEQ multiplex PCR, and TCRdb's table has in-frame clones only and misses some. The profile shows over 80,000 clones, roughly 63% of them singletons. The sample was PBMCs. The receptors were sampled from a boy younger than 18 in good health and CMV-seropositive.

The gene calls are TRBV2 and TRBJ1-1; weak D call: TRBD1 (5 bases). The germline V gene encodes CDR1 SNHLY and CDR2 FYNNEI. The CDR3 is 13 amino acids. Between the trimmed V and J ends, which lost 5 bases and 7 bases, there was a span of 14 bases. CDR3 amino acids: CASSSGRQGEAFF. The CDR3 DNA sequence: TGTGCCAGCAGTTCGGGGAGGCAGGGTGAAGCTTTCTTT.

The chain combines TRBV13 with TRBJ2-3; tentative D call: TRBD2 (5 bases). Per the germline V gene, CDR1 is PRHDT and CDR2 is FYEKMQ (reference sequence). V was shortened by 4 bases and J by 4 bases, with 12 bases between the two germline ends. This CDR3 is built from 14 residues. CDR3 DNA sequence: TGTGCCAGCAGCTCGAGGGATTCTCCAGATACGCAGTATTTT. Its protein is CASSSRDSPDTQYF. Supplemented by reference TRBV13 and TRBJ2-3, the full variable domain reads AAGVIQSPRHLIKEKRETATLKCYPIPRHDTVYWYQQGPGQDPQFLISFYEKMQSDKGSIPDRFSAQQFSDYHSELNMSSLELGDSALYFCASSSRDSPDTQYFGPGTRLTVL.

This chain links TRBV7-9 with TRBJ1-1, with 9 bases aligning to TRBD1. This CDR3 comprises 14 residues. Germline V gives CDR1 SEHNR, CDR2 FQNEAQ (reference sequence). The V gene end was trimmed by 5 bases and the J gene end by 4 bases; junction bases not matched to a gene: 5. The CDR3 is CASSPGTGRTEAFF. The CDR3 nucleotides read TGTGCCAGCAGCCCCGGGACAGGGCGCACTGAAGCTTTCTTT.

The V and J genes are TRBV7-9 and TRBJ2-7; TRBD2 is a possible D gene (5 bases). The germline V and J ends were trimmed by 5 bases and 2 bases, with 13 bases remaining between them. Germline CDR1 reads SEHNR; CDR2 reads FQNEAQ (reference sequence). CDR3 length equals 14 residues. CDR3 loop: CASSAEGFPYEQYF. The DNA for the CDR3 is TGTGCCAGCAGCGCCGAGGGTTTTCCCTACGAGCAGTACTTC. Looking up the rest from reference TRBV7-9 and TRBJ2-7 gives the full variable domain: DTGVSQNPRHKITKRGQNVTFRCDPISEHNRLYWYRQTLGQGPEFLTYFQNEAQLEKSRLLSDRFSAERPKGSFSTLEIQRTEQGDSAMYLCASSAEGFPYEQYFGPGTRLTVT.

This chain joins TRBV4-3 and TRBJ1-4; TRBD1 matches 9 bases. CDR1 is LGHNA, CDR2 YSLEER, per germline. The CDR3 spans 19 residues. The trim removed 0 bases at V and 1 base at J, leaving 9 bases unmatched. The CDR3 loop reads CASSQEISGQGVTNEKLFF. As DNA, the CDR3 is TGCGCCAGCAGCCAAGAGATTTCGGGACAGGGTGTAACTAATGAAAAACTGTTTTTT.

The chain has TRBV6-5 and TRBJ1-5, with D perhaps TRBD1 (5 bases). Germline V gives CDR1 MNHEY, CDR2 SVGAGI. Between the trimmed V and J ends, which lost 7 bases and 9 bases, there was a span of 19 bases. The CDR3 spans 14 residues. CDR3 nucleotide sequence: TGTGCCAGCACCCTCACCCAGGGCTTAGGGCCCCAGCATTTT. This sequence encodes CASTLTQGLGPQHF.

This rearrangement joins TRBV27 to TRBJ2-1; 12 bases are shared with TRBD1. The germline V gene encodes CDR1 MNHEY and CDR2 SMNVEV (reference sequence). This CDR3 spans 15 amino acids. V was clipped by 5 bases and J by 9 bases; unmatched bases: 8. The CDR3 coding sequence is TGTGCCAGCAGTCCGGGACAGGGGGCTTCGAGTGAGCAGTTCTTC. Protein product: CASSPGQGASSEQFF.

The chain links TRBV9 to TRBJ1-5; 7 nucleotides agree with TRBD1. V lost 0 bases to trimming and J lost 1 base; unmatched junction nucleotides: 1. The CDR3 consists of 15 residues. CDR1 and CDR2 (germline): SGDLS, YYNGEE. The CDR3 DNA sequence: TGTGCCAGCAGCGTAGGCAGGGGGAGCAATCAGCCCCAGCATTTT. Its protein product is CASSVGRGSNQPQHF.

The gene calls are TRBV5-8 and TRBJ2-5; 14 bases agree with TRBD2. Losses at the gene ends were 4 bases for V and 1 base for J; bases not matched to a gene: 6. Germline CDR1 is SGHTS and CDR2 is YDEGEE. There are 17 residues in the CDR3. CDR3 in amino acids: CASSPGLAGDPQETQYF. CDR3 nucleotide sequence: TGTGCCAGCAGCCCGGGACTAGCGGGAGACCCCCAAGAGACCCAGTACTTC.

The J gene is TRBJ2-7, the V gene TRBV25-1; possible D gene TRBD2, 6 bases. V lost 4 bases and J 4 bases, leaving 11 bases between the germline ends. This CDR3 spans 13 amino acids. The germline CDR1 and CDR2 sequences are MGHDK and SYGVNS. CDR3 coding DNA: TGTGCCAGCAGTGCAGGAGGGGTTTACGAGCAGTACTTC. Its translation is CASSAGGVYEQYF.

The J gene is TRBJ2-4, the V gene TRBV11-3; weak D call: TRBD1 (6 bases). The V end lost 5 bases, the J end lost 9 bases, and 11 bases lay between the germline ends. CDR3 length equals 12 residues. Germline assignment: CDR1 SGHNT and CDR2 YENEEA. The CDR3 DNA sequence: TGTGCCAGCAGCAGGACAGATGGCATTCAGTACTTC. Amino acids: CASSRTDGIQYF.

The chain is built from TRBV7-3 and TRBJ1-1; TRBD1 matches 9 bases. Germline CDR1 SGHTA, CDR2 FQGTGA. With V trimmed by 4 bases and J by 6 bases, 6 bases remained unmatched. The CDR3 has 14 residues. CDR3 bases: TGTGCCAGCAGCTACCAAGGACAGGGGTCTGAAGCTTTCTTT. Its protein is CASSYQGQGSEAFF.

The chain has TRBV6-5 and TRBJ1-1, with 9 positions matching TRBD1. V gave up 1 base and J gave up 3 bases; unmatched junction bases: 6. The CDR3 runs 16 residues. Germline assignment: CDR1 MNHEY and CDR2 SVGAGI. CDR3: CASSYLTTGGHTEAFF. The DNA for the CDR3 is TGTGCCAGCAGTTACTTAACTACAGGGGGCCACACTGAAGCTTTCTTT.

About this clone: Other DNA sequences within the sample encode an identical CDR3. The CDR3 DNA follows: TGCGCCAGCAGCTTAGGGGGTAACACTGAAGCTTTCTTT. Translated, it gives CASSLGGNTEAFF. The chain employs TRBV5-1 and TRBJ1-1; D is possibly TRBD1 (6 bases). Germline V gene sequence: CDR1 SGHRS, CDR2 YFSETQ. The V and J ends lost 2 bases and 2 bases respectively, with 7 bases between them. The CDR3 covers 13 residues.

The gene calls are TRBV6-1 and TRBJ1-4; D remains unclear. The CDR3 loop spans 15 amino acids. With 10 bases removed from V and 8 bases from J, the gap between germline ends came to 23 bases. In germline, CDR1 is MNHNS, CDR2 SASEGT. In DNA, the CDR3 is TGTGCCACCCGCGGCACTAATGTAATAACCGAAAAACTGTTTTTT. The encoded protein is CATRGTNVITEKLFF.

V usage is TRBV5-1 and J usage is TRBJ1-4, with D possibly being TRBD1 (5 bases). This CDR3 spans 14 amino acids. CDR1 and CDR2 from the germline V gene are SGHRS and YFSETQ. The germline V and J ends were trimmed by 4 bases and 4 bases, with 11 bases remaining between them. The CDR3 nucleotides read TGCGCCAGCAGCACGGAGGGGAATAATGAAAAACTGTTTTTT. This translates into CASSTEGNNEKLFF.

This chain links TRBV6-5 with TRBJ1-2; 8 nucleotides agree with TRBD1. The germline CDR1 and CDR2 sequences are MNHEY and SVGAGI. V lost 5 bases to trimming and J lost 5 bases; unmatched junction nucleotides: 10. The CDR3 length is 15 residues. The CDR3 protein is CASSRDQGAGYGYTF. The CDR3 coding sequence is TGTGCCAGCAGTCGAGACCAGGGGGCAGGGTATGGCTACACCTTC.

The J gene is TRBJ2-3, the V gene TRBV19, with 11 bases identical to TRBD2. The CDR3 consists of 15 residues. Unmatched junction bases numbered 3, after V lost 6 bases and J lost 1 base. Per germline, CDR1 LNHDA and CDR2 SQIVND (reference sequence). CDR3 in amino acids: CASRLLAGGTDTQYF. The CDR3, as DNA: TGTGCCAGTAGACTACTAGCGGGGGGCACAGATACGCAGTATTTT.

This clone was seen just once. A junction boundary mismatches the germline segment, possibly from a read error. The genes are TRBV7-9 and TRBJ2-3, with unresolved D. Germline loops: CDR1 SEHNR, CDR2 FQNEAQ (reference sequence). The CDR3 runs to 16 residues. In DNA, the CDR3 is TGTTCCAGCAGCTTAGACCTTTACAGTAGCACAGATACGCAGTATTTT. Translated: CSSSLDLYSSTDTQYF.

The chain links TRBV6-1 to TRBJ2-1; possibly TRBD1 for D (5 bases). Germline-derived CDR1 and CDR2 are MNHNS and SASEGT. There are 12 residues in the CDR3. Trimming took off 6 bases at V and 12 bases at J, with 15 bases between the two ends. CDR3 sequence reads: CASSILGHPQFF. The DNA for the CDR3 is TGTGCCAGCAGCATTCTAGGACACCCGCAGTTCTTC.